The 21 T cell receptor beta chains below all came from one sample that was sequenced in a study of blood T cell repertoires in COVID-19. Libraries were prepared by immunoSEQ multiplex PCR; TCRdb keeps only in-frame clonotypes and omits some of them. Found here are approximately 59,000 clones, approximately 88% of them singletons; the top ten hold around 18%. Sequenced: peripheral blood. Every receptor here comes from a human donor in a cohort sampled during active COVID-19.

The chain joins TRBV12-3 or TRBV12-4 to TRBJ1-2, with 9 bases aligning to TRBD1. V was pared by 8 bases and J by 3 bases, with 4 bases of the junction left unmatched. This CDR3 is 13 amino acids long. The CDR3 region is CASSTGGYYGYTF. The CDR3 nucleotides are TGTGCCAGCTCGACAGGGGGGTACTATGGCTACACCTTC.

V is TRBV2 and J is TRBJ2-3; TRBD1 matches 8 bases. CDR1 and CDR2 from the germline V gene are SNHLY and FYNNEI. The CDR3 length is 15 residues. With 3 bases clipped from V and 3 bases from J, the junction kept 5 bases outside the gene matches. CDR3 loop: CASSDPGGFTDTQYF. CDR3 DNA: TGTGCCAGCAGTGATCCAGGGGGCTTTACAGATACGCAGTATTTT.

The chain couples TRBV7-3 to TRBJ1-2; D unclear. Germline V gives CDR1 SGHTA, CDR2 FQGTGA. With 5 bases removed from V and 5 bases from J, the gap between germline ends came to 18 bases. The CDR3 extends over 15 amino acids. The CDR3 region is CASSPDRGGAYGYTF. The CDR3 region has the DNA TGTGCCAGCAGCCCTGACCGGGGTGGAGCGTATGGCTACACCTTC. The whole variable domain, filled in from reference TRBV7-3 and TRBJ1-2, reads GAGVSQTPSNKVTEKGKYVELRCDPISGHTALYWYRQSLGQGPEFLIYFQGTGAADDSGLPNDRFFAVRPEGSVSTLKIQRTERGDSAVYLCASSPDRGGAYGYTFGSGTRLTVV.

V is TRBV7-2 and J is TRBJ2-7, with D uncertain. There are 13 residues in the CDR3. Germline-derived CDR1 and CDR2 are SGHTA and FQGNSA. V was shortened by 2 bases and J by 2 bases, with 7 bases between the two germline ends. This CDR3 reads CASSLFRTYEQYF. In nucleotides, the CDR3 is TGTGCCAGCAGCTTATTTCGTACCTACGAGCAGTACTTC.

This clone was recorded only once. The chain carries TRBV5-1 and TRBJ2-1; D gene ambiguous. V was pared by 4 bases and J by 0 bases, with 14 bases between. The CDR3 is 16 amino acids. Germline CDR1 is SGHRS and CDR2 is YFSETQ. The CDR3 bases are TGCGCCAGCAGCCCCCTGCCTTCGAGCTCCTACAATGAGCAGTTCTTC. It is translated as CASSPLPSSSYNEQFF.

J is TRBJ2-3 and V is TRBV5-1; 7 nucleotides align to TRBD2. V shed 0 bases and J 2 bases; nucleotides not matched to a gene: 6. This CDR3 is built from 16 residues. CDR1 SGHRS and CDR2 YFSETQ come from the germline V gene. The CDR3 loop reads CASSLGLAEFTDTQYF. The CDR3 DNA is TGCGCCAGCAGCTTGGGTCTAGCGGAGTTCACAGATACGCAGTATTTT.

The chain links TRBV12-3 or TRBV12-4 to TRBJ2-1, with 8 bases lining up with TRBD2. The CDR3 is 11 amino acids. The trim removed 6 bases at V and 12 bases at J, leaving 4 bases unmatched. CDR3 nucleotides: TGTGCCAGCAGGCGGGGGGTAGGGCAGTTCTTC. Translated: CASRRGVGQFF.

The rearrangement uses TRBV30 and TRBJ1-1; no reliable D call. Germline V gene lookup returns CDR1 GTSNPN and CDR2 SVGIG (reference sequence). This CDR3 comprises 13 residues. V was clipped by 0 bases and J by 7 bases, with 12 bases between them. The CDR3 sequence is CAWSVVIGLEAFF. CDR3 nucleotide sequence: TGTGCCTGGAGTGTAGTCATCGGTCTTGAAGCTTTCTTT. The full variable domain, its missing parts supplied by reference TRBV30 and TRBJ1-1, is SQTIHQWPATLVQPVGSPLSLECTVEGTSNPNLYWYRQAAGRGLQLLFYSVGIGQISSEVPQNLSASRPQDRQFILSSKKLLLSDSGFYLCAWSVVIGLEAFFGQGTRLTVV.

The rearrangement joins TRBV6-2 or TRBV6-3 to TRBJ1-6; D call uncertain. The ends were cut back, 4 bases at V and 8 bases at J, with 6 bases in the middle. The germline CDR1 and CDR2 sequences are MNHEY and SVGEGT. This CDR3 has 12 amino acids. DNA for the CDR3: TGTGCCAGCAGTTCCGAGTATTCACCCCTCCACTTT. It is translated as CASSSEYSPLHF.

This clone was observed a few times. V is TRBV3-1 (or the pseudogene TRBV3-2) and J is TRBJ2-1, with 7 bases aligning to TRBD1. With 0 bases clipped from V and 9 bases from J, the junction kept 8 bases outside the gene matches. The CDR3 is 15 residues long. Per the germline V gene, CDR1 is LGHDT and CDR2 is YNNKEL (reference sequence). The chain's CDR3 is CASSQDSGTVSEQFF. In DNA, the CDR3 is TGTGCCAGCAGCCAAGATTCGGGGACAGTAAGTGAGCAGTTCTTC.

The chain carries TRBV6-5 and TRBJ1-6, with TRBD1 matching 8 bases. The V segment lost 8 bases and the J segment 8 bases; nucleotides outside the gene matches: 11. The CDR3 is made up of 15 amino acids. Per the germline V gene, CDR1 is MNHEY and CDR2 is SVGAGI. The CDR3 sequence: CASVAPTGEHSPLHF. The CDR3 DNA follows: TGTGCCAGCGTAGCTCCGACAGGGGAACATTCACCCCTCCACTTT.

The V gene is TRBV19, the J gene TRBJ1-2; 8 nucleotides agree with TRBD1. The V gene's germline CDR1 is LNHDA and CDR2 SQIVND (reference sequence). Germline trimming cut 6 bases from V and 3 bases from J; bases unmatched to any gene: 12. The CDR3 is 16 residues long. The DNA for the CDR3 is TGTGCCAGTAGGCCGATCCAGGGGGCGCGGGACTATGGCTACACCTTC. It translates to CASRPIQGARDYGYTF.

V is TRBV7-8 and J is TRBJ2-2; D may be TRBD1 (6 bases). The germline V gene encodes CDR1 SGHVS and CDR2 FQNEAQ. The ends were cut back, 2 bases at V and 5 bases at J, with 18 bases in the middle. This CDR3 region has 17 residues. CDR3 bases: TGTGCCAGCAGCTTATTCATGGTACAGGGTTATACCGGGGAGCTGTTTTTT. Its protein product is CASSLFMVQGYTGELFF.

This chain uses TRBV11-3 with TRBJ2-2; D gene uncertain. CDR1 and CDR2 (germline): SGHNT, YENEEA. The CDR3 is made up of 12 amino acids. V lost 5 bases and J 4 bases, leaving 5 bases between the germline ends. The CDR3 is CASSEITGELFF. The DNA of the CDR3 is TGTGCCAGCAGCGAGATCACCGGGGAGCTGTTTTTT.

This sequence joins TRBV30 and TRBJ2-5; maybe TRBD2 (5 bases). Germline V gene data show CDR1 as GTSNPN and CDR2 as SVGIG (reference sequence). The CDR3 has 12 residues. V lost 4 bases and J lost 5, with 11 bases in between. The CDR3 sequence is CAWIHSGETQYF. The CDR3 nucleotides read TGTGCCTGGATCCACTCGGGGGAGACCCAGTACTTC.

This clone was recorded once. The chain employs TRBV11-3 and TRBJ2-7; D possibly corresponds to TRBD1 (7 bases). Trimming shortened V by 3 bases and J by 4 bases, and 25 bases separated the two germline ends. The CDR3 extends over 18 amino acids. Germline CDR1 is SGHNT and CDR2 is YENEEA. The CDR3 protein is CASSFPPGGTEARYEQYF. CDR3 bases: TGTGCCAGCAGCTTCCCCCCGGGCGGGACAGAGGCGCGATACGAGCAGTACTTC. The full variable domain, with the rest looked up from reference TRBV11-3 and TRBJ2-7, is EAGVVQSPRYKIIEKKQPVAFWCNPISGHNTLYWYLQNLGQGPELLIRYENEEAVDDSQLPKDRFSAERLKGVDSTLKIQPAELGDSAVYLCASSFPPGGTEARYEQYFGPGTRLTVT.

J is TRBJ2-1 and V is TRBV4-3; possibly TRBD2 for D (5 bases). The germline V gene encodes CDR1 LGHNA and CDR2 YSLEER. Trimming pared 4 bases from V and 2 bases from J, leaving 15 bases between. The CDR3 runs to 16 residues. CDR3 coding DNA: TGCGCCAGCAGCCCTTCCGTACGGGGAACCTACAATGAGCAGTTCTTC. Translating gives CASSPSVRGTYNEQFF.

The chain couples TRBV28 to TRBJ1-4, with D tentatively TRBD1 (5 bases). The CDR3 extends over 13 amino acids. Germline V gene data show CDR1 as MDHEN and CDR2 as SYDVKM. Between the trimmed V and J ends, which lost 2 bases and 14 bases, there was a span of 15 bases. CDR3 in DNA: TGTGCCAGCAGTTTAAGCCGGGACTTATATCTGTTTTTT. This codes for CASSLSRDLYLFF.

This clone has just one count. V is TRBV19 and J is TRBJ1-4; D is ambiguous. The CDR3 runs 14 residues. The V gene's germline CDR1 is LNHDA and CDR2 SQIVND (reference sequence). V lost 3 bases, J lost 0 bases, and 5 bases lay in between. The CDR3 loop reads CASSITATNEKLFF. As DNA, the CDR3 is TGTGCCAGTAGTATTACTGCAACTAATGAAAAACTGTTTTTT.

The chain combines TRBV7-8 with TRBJ1-5; 7 bases map to TRBD1. The CDR3 has 15 residues. Germline V gene lookup returns CDR1 SGHVS and CDR2 FQNEAQ. The ends lost 1 base at V and 5 bases at J; junction bases unmatched: 5. As DNA, the CDR3 is TGTGCCAGCAGCTTAGAGGACAGGTTTTATCAGCCCCAGCATTTT. As protein: CASSLEDRFYQPQHF.

This rearrangement joins TRBV5-4 to TRBJ2-7, with 7 bases matching TRBD2. The V gene end was trimmed by 0 bases and the J gene end by 6 bases; junction bases not matched to a gene: 12. The CDR3 spans 16 residues. Germline CDR1 and CDR2: SGHNT and YYREEE (reference sequence). The CDR3 DNA reads as TGTGCCAGCAGCTTGGGCGGTACACGGCCGGGGGGCGAGCAGTACTTC. Its protein is CASSLGGTRPGGEQYF.